These T cell receptor beta chains were read from a single sample in a study of T cells in localized non-small cell lung cancer. TCRdb keeps only in-frame clones here, not all; method: immunoSEQ multiplex PCR. Found here are almost 3,000 clones, roughly 25% of them singletons; the top ten hold roughly a sixth. Source: lung tumor tissue, taken before any cancer treatment. These receptors were obtained from a man between 40 and 75 years old with stage III lung adenocarcinoma. Each CDR3 is given with its conserved first and last residue. The order of the fields is CDR3 length, J gene, V gene, D gene, clone size, CDR3 DNA, CDR3 protein. The D gene is left open where the match is weak. Clone size appears in some rows only: once, few, many, or a class for an expanded clone.

15,TRBJ1-4,TRBV6-1,NA,few,TGTGCCATCAGTGAAGACAGCCTCGGGAGGGAAAAACTGTTTTTT,CAISEDSLGREKLFF
15,TRBJ2-1,TRBV11-3,TRBD1,few,TGTGCCAGCAGCCAACGAGGGACAGGGGGCAATGAGCAGTTCTTC,CASSQRGTGGNEQFF
14,TRBJ1-1,TRBV28,NA,NA,TGTGCCAGCAGCCTGCGACACCGGAACACTGAAGCTTTCTTT,CASSLRHRNTEAFF
17,TRBJ1-6,TRBV6-8,NA,few,TGTGCCAGCAGTTATCTTGGGCGAAGCTCCTATAATTCACCCCTCCACTTT,CASSYLGRSSYNSPLHF
16,TRBJ2-1,TRBV6-8,NA,few,TGTGCCAGCAGTTACTCGACGAGGACCAGCTACAATGAGCAGTTCTTC,CASSYSTRTSYNEQFF
15,TRBJ1-5,TRBV4-1,NA,few,TGCGCCAGCAGTCCGGTTTTAGGTGAGAATCAGCCCCAGCATTTT,CASSPVLGENQPQHF
14,TRBJ1-6,TRBV6-8,NA,medium-sized,TGTGCCAGCAGGGCAGGGGAATGGAATTCACCCCTCCACTTT,CASRAGEWNSPLHF
15,TRBJ2-1,TRBV11-3,TRBD1,NA,TGTGCCAGCGCTCCTTGGACAGGGGCGGATAATGAGCAGTTCTTC,CASAPWTGADNEQFF
14,TRBJ1-3,TRBV11-1,NA,NA,TGTGCCAGCAGCTTAACCCCCTCTGGAAACACCATATATTTT,CASSLTPSGNTIYF
12,TRBJ2-6,TRBV19,NA,medium-sized,TGTGCCATTAGCTCTGGGGCCAACGTCCTGACTTTC,CAISSGANVLTF